The 32 T cell receptor beta chains listed next were all sequenced from one sample in a study of CD8 T cells in ankylosing spondylitis. Each CDR3 protein is one row after TCRdb ran MiXCR on the 5' RACE reads. In the table there are some 220,000 distinct CDR3 sequences, approximately 8% of which are singletons. The sample was blood, either unsorted or a sorted T cell fraction (not recorded which). The source of these receptors is a female donor with ankylosing spondylitis or in good health (not recorded which).

At least ten counts were recorded for this clonotype. The J gene is TRBJ2-3, the V gene TRBV27, with D possibly TRBD2 on 6 matching bases. V shed 3 bases and J shed 2 bases, with 12 bases lying between them. The CDR3 is made up of 15 amino acids. The germline V gene has CDR1 MNHEY and CDR2 SMNVEV (reference sequence). The CDR3 protein is CASSFSGVLTDTQYF. The DNA of the CDR3 is TGTGCCAGCAGTTTCTCGGGAGTGCTCACAGATACGCAGTATTTT.

In regard to this clonotype: A clone one base away is much larger, so this may be a read error. The chain employs TRBV12-3 or TRBV12-4 and TRBJ2-1; a weak D match, TRBD1 (5 bases). This CDR3 has 15 amino acids. The CDR3 nucleotides are TGTGTCAGCAGTTTTCAGGGCCAGACTTACAATGAGCAGTTCTTC. This gives the protein CVSSFQGQTYNEQFF.

This clonotype was counted at least ten times. The chain has TRBV20-1 and TRBJ1-1; 9 nucleotides match TRBD1. This CDR3 spans 16 amino acids. J lost 5 bases, V lost 7 bases, and 17 bases had no gene match. Germline CDR1 DFQATT, CDR2 SNEGSKA (reference sequence). The CDR3 is CSVENDGGQGVTEAFF. The CDR3 region has the DNA TGCAGTGTGGAAAATGACGGGGGACAGGGAGTGACTGAAGCTTTCTTT.

This clonotype was counted many times. The chain recombines TRBV20-1 with TRBJ1-5, with 8 bases that match TRBD1. With V trimmed by 1 base and J by 7 bases, 3 bases remained unmatched. There are 13 residues in the CDR3. Germline V lookup: CDR1 DFQATT, CDR2 SNEGSKA (reference sequence). CDR3 region: CSARGQGTQPQHF. The CDR3 DNA is TGCAGTGCTAGAGGACAGGGGACCCAGCCCCAGCATTTT.

This clonotype has a count of ten or more. The chain has TRBV7-2 and TRBJ2-2; the D gene is possibly TRBD2 (6 bases). Trimming left V 4 bases short and J 1 base short, with 10 bases between. The CDR3 runs to 15 residues. Germline CDR1 SGHTA, CDR2 FQGNSA. The CDR3 spells CASSYKGGNTGELFF. The CDR3 nucleotides are TGTGCCAGCAGCTATAAGGGAGGGAACACCGGGGAGCTGTTTTTT.

In its sample, this clonotype was seen many times. The V and J genes are TRBV20-1 and TRBJ2-1; D not certain. The V end lost 1 base, the J end lost 0 bases, and 10 bases lay between the germline ends. Germline V gives CDR1 DFQATT, CDR2 SNEGSKA (reference sequence). This CDR3 has 15 amino acids. CDR3 sequence: CSARGLQNSYNEQFF. The DNA for the CDR3 is TGCAGTGCTAGAGGACTGCAGAACTCCTACAATGAGCAGTTCTTC.

This clonotype occurred many times. This chain links TRBV6-1 with TRBJ1-5; D is unresolved. Per the germline V gene, CDR1 is MNHNS and CDR2 is SASEGT. CDR3 length equals 13 residues. V lost 6 bases, J lost 1 base, and 7 bases lay in between. The CDR3 is CASRWGSNQPQHF. DNA of the CDR3: TGTGCCAGCAGATGGGGAAGCAATCAGCCCCAGCATTTT.

This clonotype was picked up many times. The chain has TRBV29-1 and TRBJ2-1; 7 bases map to TRBD1. Germline V gives CDR1 SQVTM, CDR2 ANQGSEA. CDR3 size: 13 residues. DNA of the CDR3: TGCGGCGCGGAGAAGACAGGGAACAATGAGCAGTTCTTC. Encoded protein: CGAEKTGNNEQFF.

There are a few counts of this clonotype. The V gene is TRBV7-2, the J gene TRBJ2-1; no definite D call. The V gene's germline CDR1 is SGHTA and CDR2 FQGNSA. The CDR3 extends over 13 amino acids. The ends were cut back, 5 bases at V and 0 bases at J, with 5 bases in the middle. In DNA form, the CDR3 reads TGTGCCAGCAGCACCCACTCCTACAATGAGCAGTTCTTC. Translated, it gives CASSTHSYNEQFF.

This clonotype occurred many times. The gene calls are TRBV7-3 and TRBJ2-3; 15 bases fit TRBD2. J gave up 14 bases and V 4 bases, and 7 bases lay outside the gene matches. The germline V gene encodes CDR1 SGHTA and CDR2 FQGTGA. The length of the CDR3 is 14 residues. The CDR3 loop reads CASSSGLAGGPVYF. For the CDR3, the DNA is TGTGCCAGCAGCTCCGGACTAGCGGGAGGGCCTGTGTATTTT.

The chain couples TRBV5-6 to TRBJ1-4; a weak D match, TRBD1 (5 bases). CDR1 is SGHDT and CDR2 is YYEEEE in the germline V gene. There are 14 residues in the CDR3. The V end lost 4 bases, the J end lost 6 bases, and 13 bases lay between the germline ends. The CDR3 protein is CASSHNMGDEKLFF. The CDR3 nucleotides read TGTGCCAGCAGCCACAACATGGGGGATGAAAAACTGTTTTTT. Filled out from reference TRBV5-6 and TRBJ1-4, the complete variable domain reads DAGVTQSPTHLIKTRGQQVTLRCSPKSGHDTVSWYQQALGQGPQFIFQYYEEEERQRGNFPDRFSGHQFPNYSSELNVNALLLGDSALYLCASSHNMGDEKLFFGSGTQLSVL.

This clonotype was counted many times. The chain combines TRBV13 with TRBJ2-7; 10 bases map to TRBD1. The germline V gene has CDR1 PRHDT and CDR2 FYEKMQ (reference sequence). Losses at the gene ends were 3 bases for V and 6 bases for J; bases not matched to a gene: 5. This CDR3 has 14 residues. CDR3 region: CASSFLDRGSEQYF. CDR3 DNA: TGTGCCAGCAGCTTCCTGGACAGGGGGTCCGAGCAGTACTTC.

This clonotype was recorded at least ten times. J is TRBJ1-3 and V is TRBV6-2 or TRBV6-3; no clear D gene. This CDR3 is 15 amino acids long. The germline V and J ends were trimmed by 4 bases and 0 bases, with 10 bases remaining between them. Germline V lookup: CDR1 MNHEY, CDR2 SVGEGT. Here the CDR3 reads CASSSRRSSGNTIYF. DNA of the CDR3: TGTGCCAGCAGTTCTCGACGATCCTCTGGAAACACCATATATTTT.

This clonotype was seen at least ten times. The rearrangement links TRBV10-3 to TRBJ1-1, with D tentatively TRBD1 (6 bases). The CDR3 spans 14 residues. Germline CDR1 is ENHRY and CDR2 is SYGVKD. Trimming cost V 2 bases and J 1 base, with 8 bases left between them. CDR3 in amino acids: CAISEGDTNTEAFF. For the CDR3, the DNA is TGTGCCATCAGTGAGGGGGACACGAACACTGAAGCTTTCTTT.

The V gene is TRBV20-1, the J gene TRBJ1-1, with D unresolved. Trimming removed 4 bases from V and 0 bases from J, with 15 bases in between. This CDR3 has 15 amino acids. Germline CDR1 is DFQATT and CDR2 is SNEGSKA (reference sequence). This chain's CDR3 is CSAIETVIMNTEAFF. DNA of the CDR3: TGCAGTGCTATCGAGACGGTCATAATGAACACTGAAGCTTTCTTT.

This clonotype has ten or more counts. V is TRBV21-1 and J is TRBJ2-7; the table assigns TRBD2, which was not confirmed against the DNA. TRBV21-1 is a listed pseudogene. The CDR3 covers 12 residues. CDR3 bases: TGTGCCAGCAGCAACGGGGGGGAGGACGAGTACTTC. Amino acids: CASSNGGEDEYF.

This clonotype was recorded many times. The chain is built from TRBV20-1 and TRBJ2-1, with 9 bases fitting TRBD2. In germline, CDR1 is DFQATT, CDR2 SNEGSKA (reference sequence). V shed 4 bases and J 1 base; nucleotides not matched to a gene: 8. This CDR3 spans 16 amino acids. The CDR3 nucleotides are TGCAGTGCTACTTATATAGCGGGAGCTTCCTACAATGAGCAGTTCTTC. Translating gives CSATYIAGASYNEQFF.

This clonotype has a handful of counts. The chain carries TRBV5-1 and TRBJ2-7; perhaps D is TRBD1 or TRBD2 (5 bases each). CDR3 size: 16 residues. Trimming removed 4 bases at V and 0 bases at J, with 17 bases between. From germline, CDR1 is SGHRS and CDR2 YFSETQ. As DNA, the CDR3 is TGCGCCAGCAGCAAGGGACCTACTATAAGCTCCTACGAGCAGTACTTC. Translation: CASSKGPTISSYEQYF.

This clonotype came up many times. The chain recombines TRBV19 with TRBJ1-4; D unclear. Germline assignment: CDR1 LNHDA and CDR2 SQIVND (reference sequence). CDR3 length: 16 residues. The germline V and J ends were trimmed by 6 bases and 0 bases, with 14 bases remaining between them. The CDR3 region is CASSPRHRATNEKLFF. CDR3 DNA sequence: TGTGCCAGTAGCCCTAGACACAGAGCAACTAATGAAAAACTGTTTTTT.

In regard to this clonotype: The conserved closing phenylalanine or tryptophan is absent in this CDR3, likely reflecting a read error. The chain combines TRBV15 with TRBJ2-1; D possibly corresponds to TRBD2 (6 bases). V was cut by 0 bases and J by 6 bases, with 9 bases left in between. The CDR3 is made up of 14 amino acids. The germline V gene encodes CDR1 LNHNV and CDR2 YYDKDF (reference sequence). As DNA, the CDR3 is TGTGCCACCAGCAGAGATGTCGGGGGCAATGAGCAGTTCTTA. It is translated as CATSRDVGGNEQFL.

This clonotype occurred many times. This sequence joins TRBV20-1 and TRBJ2-1, with 14 bases identical to TRBD2. Trimming at V came to 6 bases and at J to 9 bases, leaving 10 bases not matched to a gene. This CDR3 region has 15 residues. Germline lookup yields CDR1 DFQATT and CDR2 SNEGSKA (reference sequence). The CDR3 DNA follows: TGCAGTGCCTCCACCAGGACTAGCGGGAGGAGTGAGCAGTTCTTC. Its translation: CSASTRTSGRSEQFF.

There are many counts of this clonotype. The V and J genes are TRBV4-3 and TRBJ1-2; no reliable D call. Germline V gene sequence: CDR1 LGHNA, CDR2 YSLEER. The germline V and J ends were trimmed by 4 bases and 7 bases, with 19 bases remaining between them. The CDR3 spans 15 residues. CDR3 sequence reads: CASSPTSGWETGYTF. CDR3 sequence (DNA): TGCGCCAGCAGCCCGACAAGCGGCTGGGAAACTGGCTACACCTTC.

The chain is built from TRBV7-9 and TRBJ1-1; D gene ambiguous. Trimming stripped 2 bases from V and 0 bases from J, with 7 bases between. CDR1 is SEHNR and CDR2 is FQNEAQ in the germline V gene (reference sequence). This CDR3 has 14 residues. Here the CDR3 DNA reads TGTGCCAGCAGCTTAATGCTCATGAACACTGAAGCTTTCTTT. Protein sequence: CASSLMLMNTEAFF.

This clonotype was observed at least ten times. V gene TRBV7-2 combines with J gene TRBJ2-1, with D perhaps matching TRBD2 (6 bases). V was trimmed by 1 base and J by 5 bases, leaving 12 bases between them. CDR3 length equals 15 residues. Germline CDR1 is SGHTA and CDR2 is FQGNSA. The CDR3 sequence is CASSLEASANNEQFF. CDR3 DNA sequence: TGTGCCAGCAGCTTAGAGGCTAGCGCCAACAATGAGCAGTTCTTC.

This clonotype has a count of ten or more. This sequence joins TRBV5-1 and TRBJ2-7; D is unclear. The length of the CDR3 is 15 residues. Germline-derived CDR1 and CDR2 are SGHRS and YFSETQ. Trimming stripped 0 bases from V and 0 bases from J, with 10 bases between. The CDR3 region is CASSLVGSSSYEQYF. For the CDR3, the DNA is TGCGCCAGCAGCTTGGTAGGTAGCAGCTCCTACGAGCAGTACTTC.

This clonotype appeared many times. The DNA for the CDR3 is TGTGCCAGTAGACCTAGGGCCCGGAGCGGAAGTTACAATGAGCAGTTCTTC. Its translation: CASRPRARSGSYNEQFF. This chain links TRBV19 with TRBJ2-1; D might be TRBD2 (5 bases). The CDR3 totals 17 residues. CDR1 is LNHDA, CDR2 SQIVND, per germline (reference sequence). Trimming shortened V by 6 bases and J by 4 bases, and 22 bases separated the two germline ends. The full variable domain, with the rest looked up from reference TRBV19 and TRBJ2-1, is DGGITQSPKYLFRKEGQNVTLSCEQNLNHDAMYWYRQDPGQGLRLIYYSQIVNDFQKGDIAEGYSVSREKKESFPLTVTSAQKNPTAFYLCASRPRARSGSYNEQFFGPGTRLTVL.

Many counts were recorded for this clonotype. The chain employs TRBV7-6 and TRBJ2-5; D possibly uses TRBD1 or TRBD2 (5 bases each). CDR1 is SGHVS, CDR2 FNYEAQ, per germline. V lost 5 bases to trimming and J lost 7 bases, with 14 bases between them. The CDR3 totals 13 residues. The CDR3 is CASSPPGRVTQYF. The CDR3 DNA reads TGTGCCAGCAGCCCCCCGGGACGTGTGACCCAGTACTTC. The full variable domain, in which reference TRBV7-6 and TRBJ2-5 provide the parts outside the CDR3, is GAGVSQSPRYKVTKRGQDVALRCDPISGHVSLYWYRQALGQGPEFLTYFNYEAQQDKSGLPNDRFSAERPEGSISTLTIQRTEQRDSAMYRCASSPPGRVTQYFGPGTRLLVL.

This clonotype was observed at least ten times. CDR3 in amino acids: CASSSWDLRDEQFF. For the CDR3, the DNA is TGCGCCAGCAGCTCATGGGACCTCCGAGATGAGCAGTTCTTC. This chain joins TRBV5-1 and TRBJ2-1, with D perhaps given as TRBD1 or TRBD2 (5 bases each). CDR1 is SGHRS and CDR2 is YFSETQ in the germline V gene. The CDR3 has 14 residues. Trimming removed 3 bases from V and 8 bases from J, with 15 bases in between. The whole variable domain, filled in from reference TRBV5-1 and TRBJ2-1, reads KAGVTQTPRYLIKTRGQQVTLSCSPISGHRSVSWYQQTPGQGLQFLFEYFSETQRNKGNFPGRFSGRQFSNSRSEMNVSTLELGDSALYLCASSSWDLRDEQFFGPGTRLTVL.

There are a few counts of this clonotype. A much larger clone lies one base from this, so it may be a read error. The chain has TRBV4-3 and TRBJ2-2; D unresolved. The germline CDR1 and CDR2 sequences are LGHNA and YSLEER. This CDR3 region has 12 residues. V lost 6 bases and J 1 base, leaving 3 bases between the germline ends. The CDR3 region is CASRENTGELFF. CDR3 bases: TGCGCCAGCAGGGAGAACACCGGGGAGCTGTTTTTT.

This clonotype was seen at least ten times. The V and J genes are TRBV3-1 and TRBJ1-1; possibly TRBD1 for D (5 bases). Germline CDR1 and CDR2: LGHDT and YNNKEL (reference sequence). Deletions cut 5 bases from V and 0 bases from J, with 10 bases between. The CDR3 runs to 14 residues. DNA for the CDR3: TGTGCCAGCAGCACGGGGGACCTGAACACTGAAGCTTTCTTT. This gives the protein CASSTGDLNTEAFF.

This clonotype was counted at least ten times. The DNA of the CDR3 is TGCGCCAGCAGCTTGGGGGACAGGTCTGGGGCCAACGTCCTGACTTTC. This encodes CASSLGDRSGANVLTF. This chain connects TRBV5-1 to TRBJ2-6; 8 nucleotides match TRBD1. This CDR3 is built from 16 residues. Germline loops: CDR1 SGHRS, CDR2 YFSETQ. V shed 0 bases and J 1 base; nucleotides not matched to a gene: 0.

This clonotype was counted at least ten times. The chain combines TRBV29-1 with TRBJ2-5; 7 nucleotides agree with TRBD2. This CDR3 comprises 12 residues. J gave up 5 bases and V 4 bases, and 4 bases lay outside the gene matches. CDR1 and CDR2 (germline): SQVTM, ANQGSEA. The CDR3 DNA follows: TGCAGCGTTGGGATGGGGGGGGAGACCCAGTACTTC. Translation gives CSVGMGGETQYF.